Each of the 22 T cell receptor beta chains below was sequenced from the same sample in a study of cytomegalovirus exposure and HLA in healthy donors. In the PCR, 60 Vbeta and 13 Jbeta primers were used. Profiled with immunoSEQ multiplex PCR; TCRdb holds only in-frame clones, not every one. This sample has 100,000 to 150,000 clones, with 81% found just once. Sequenced sample: PBMCs. Receptor source: a woman in her thirties or forties in good health and CMV-seronegative.

This clone is a singleton in its sample. The rearrangement links TRBV5-1 to TRBJ2-1; 9 nucleotides line up with TRBD1. The CDR3 is made up of 14 amino acids. In germline, CDR1 is SGHRS, CDR2 YFSETQ. The V and J ends lost 4 bases and 8 bases, in that order; junction bases with no gene match: 7. The CDR3 DNA reads as TGCGCCAGCAGCAGGGACAGGGTGTATGATGAGCAGTTCTTC. Translating it yields CASSRDRVYDEQFF.

DNA for the CDR3: TGTGCCAGCAGCCAAGACTCAGCGGGAGGGCTAGATACGCAGTATTTT. This gives the protein CASSQDSAGGLDTQYF. The chain couples TRBV14 to TRBJ2-3; 10 positions agree with TRBD2. V trimming: 0 bases; J trimming: 5 bases; junction bases outside the gene matches: 5. The length of the CDR3 is 16 residues. CDR1 is SGHDN and CDR2 is FVKESK in the germline V gene.

The chain combines TRBV5-1 with TRBJ2-7; 7 positions agree with TRBD1. V was pared by 7 bases and J by 2 bases, with 3 bases of the junction left unmatched. CDR3 length: 12 amino acids. Germline values: CDR1 SGHRS, CDR2 YFSETQ. CDR3 DNA sequence: TGCGCCAGCGGGACAGAAACCTACGAGCAGTACTTC. As protein: CASGTETYEQYF.

This clone was observed a few times. The rearrangement links TRBV5-6 to TRBJ1-4; D unclear. The CDR3 is made up of 14 amino acids. Trimming pared 5 bases from V and 0 bases from J, leaving 8 bases between. Germline CDR1 SGHDT, CDR2 YYEEEE. CDR3 protein: CASRADSTNEKLFF. In DNA form, the CDR3 reads TGTGCCAGCAGAGCTGACTCAACTAATGAAAAACTGTTTTTT.

The J gene is TRBJ2-7, the V gene TRBV28; TRBD1 agrees at 11 bases. J was trimmed by 6 bases and V by 4 bases; bases with no gene match: 11. The germline CDR1 and CDR2 sequences are MDHEN and SYDVKM. This CDR3 has 16 amino acids. CDR3: CASSSPSGTGGSEQYF. CDR3 coding DNA: TGTGCCAGCAGTTCCCCCTCCGGGACAGGGGGGAGCGAGCAGTACTTC.

CDR3 coding DNA: TGTGCCACCAAACCCCACGACAGCCCCACCGGGGAGCTGTTTTTT. Residues: CATKPHDSPTGELFF. This chain links TRBV2 with TRBJ2-2; a weak D match, TRBD1 (5 bases). The CDR3 sequence is 15 residues long. From germline, CDR1 is SNHLY and CDR2 FYNNEI. V lost 10 bases and J lost 4, with 19 bases in between.

The CDR3 sequence is CASSEAGYNEQFF. The CDR3 bases are TGTGCCAGCAGTGAGGCGGGATACAATGAGCAGTTCTTC. The rearrangement uses TRBV2 and TRBJ2-1; a weak D match, TRBD2 (6 bases). CDR1 is SNHLY, CDR2 FYNNEI, per germline. CDR3 size: 13 residues. V was shortened by 3 bases and J by 4 bases, with 7 bases between the two germline ends.

As for this clone: At one end the junction does not follow the germline gene, possibly because of a read error. The chain has TRBV7-9 and TRBJ1-1, with 9 bases aligning to TRBD1. Germline CDR1 is SEHNR and CDR2 is FQNEAQ (reference sequence). This CDR3 contains 14 residues. The DNA for the CDR3 is TGTTCCAGCAGCTTAGCGACAGGGGGCACTGAAGCTTTCTTT. Translating gives CSSSLATGGTEAFF.

The table lists this clone with many counts. This chain uses TRBV11-2 with TRBJ2-7; tentative D call: TRBD2 (5 bases). Germline V gene data show CDR1 as SGHAT and CDR2 as FQNNGV. The V end was cut by 4 bases, the J end by 0 bases, with 16 bases between. The length of the CDR3 is 16 residues. CDR3 loop: CASSYWLARSSYEQYF. The CDR3 region has the DNA TGTGCCAGCAGCTACTGGTTAGCGAGAAGCTCCTACGAGCAGTACTTC.

This clone was counted once. This chain connects TRBV5-6 to TRBJ2-1; possible D gene TRBD1, 5 bases. Germline loops: CDR1 SGHDT, CDR2 YYEEEE. The V end was cut by 4 bases, the J end by 4 bases, with 15 bases between. This CDR3 has 15 amino acids. In DNA, the CDR3 is TGTGCCAGCAGCCCGGCCTGGGGCGTGTACAATGAGCAGTTCTTC. Translated, it gives CASSPAWGVYNEQFF.

This chain joins TRBV2 and TRBJ1-5, with 9 bases that match TRBD1. Trimming at V came to 7 bases and at J to 7 bases, leaving 8 bases not matched to a gene. The CDR3 loop spans 14 amino acids. Germline V gene lookup returns CDR1 SNHLY and CDR2 FYNNEI. Here the CDR3 reads CASNKDRGKQPQHF. DNA for the CDR3: TGTGCCAGCAATAAGGACAGGGGAAAACAGCCCCAGCATTTT.

The rearrangement joins TRBV11-2 to TRBJ2-2; 14 nucleotides match TRBD2. CDR1 is SGHAT and CDR2 is FQNNGV in the germline V gene. V lost 3 bases, J lost 4 bases, and 7 bases stayed unmatched. This CDR3 region has 18 residues. In nucleotides, the CDR3 is TGTGCCAGCAGCTTCCTGACTAGCGGGGGGGCTGGCACCGGGGAGCTGTTTTTT. Amino acid sequence: CASSFLTSGGAGTGELFF. Full variable domain (missing parts from reference TRBV11-2 and TRBJ2-2): EAGVAQSPRYKIIEKRQSVAFWCNPISGHATLYWYQQILGQGPKLLIQFQNNGVVDDSQLPKDRFSAERLKGVDSTLKIQPAKLEDSAVYLCASSFLTSGGAGTGELFFGEGSRLTVL.

This chain connects TRBV5-1 to TRBJ2-1, with 16 bases that match TRBD2. Germline V lookup: CDR1 SGHRS, CDR2 YFSETQ. The length of the CDR3 is 16 residues. Trimming took 3 bases from V and 8 from J; bases not matched to a gene: 5. The CDR3 bases are TGCGCCAGCAGCTCGGGACTAGCGGGAGGGATCGATGAGCAGTTCTTC. This gives the protein CASSSGLAGGIDEQFF.

The chain couples TRBV14 to TRBJ2-5; 8 bases map to TRBD1. There are 16 residues in the CDR3. Germline loops: CDR1 SGHDN, CDR2 FVKESK. The trim removed 0 bases at V and 4 bases at J, leaving 7 bases unmatched. CDR3 nucleotide sequence: TGTGCCAGCAGCCAAGACCTCGGACAGGGAGGAGAGACCCAGTACTTC. Translation gives CASSQDLGQGGETQYF.

This rearrangement joins TRBV7-6 to TRBJ2-7, with 9 bases that match TRBD1. This CDR3 has 15 amino acids. V was clipped by 5 bases and J by 5 bases; unmatched bases: 10. Germline CDR1 SGHVS, CDR2 FNYEAQ. The CDR3 here is CASSPGTGLTHEQYF. The CDR3 DNA reads as TGTGCCAGCAGCCCTGGGACAGGGCTAACCCACGAGCAGTACTTC.

This sequence joins TRBV19 and TRBJ1-1; D perhaps matches TRBD1 (6 bases). The CDR3 is made up of 13 amino acids. The ends were cut back, 6 bases at V and 5 bases at J, with 13 bases in the middle. CDR1 is LNHDA, CDR2 SQIVND, per germline (reference sequence). For the CDR3, the DNA is TGTGCCAGTAGATACGGGGGGCATACTGAAGCTTTCTTT. The encoded protein is CASRYGGHTEAFF.

This clone came up once. V and J are TRBV1 and TRBJ2-1; no check of the table's D call, TRBD1, against the DNA was made. TRBV1 is classified as a pseudogene. The CDR3 is made up of 18 amino acids. For the CDR3, the DNA is TGCACCAGCAGCCAAGGGACAGGGGCTTACAGGTCCTACAATGAGCAGTTCTTC. This sequence encodes CTSSQGTGAYRSYNEQFF.

V usage is TRBV9 and J usage is TRBJ2-7, with no clear D. V dropped 4 bases and J dropped 2 bases, with 16 bases sitting between them. The CDR3 runs to 15 residues. Per the germline V gene, CDR1 is SGDLS and CDR2 is YYNGEE. CDR3 sequence: CASSPREAPTYEQYF. In nucleotides, the CDR3 is TGTGCCAGCAGCCCACGTGAAGCCCCCACCTACGAGCAGTACTTC.

The chain employs TRBV19 and TRBJ1-2; no clear D gene. Germline V gene data show CDR1 as LNHDA and CDR2 as SQIVND (reference sequence). This CDR3 spans 14 amino acids. The V and J ends lost 3 bases and 8 bases respectively, with 16 bases between them. The CDR3 loop reads CASSMAPGGLGYTF. The CDR3 DNA follows: TGTGCCAGTAGTATGGCCCCTGGAGGGCTCGGCTACACCTTC.

The chain joins TRBV11-3 to TRBJ2-1; 10 bases are a match to TRBD1. Losses at the gene ends were 5 bases for V and 9 bases for J; bases not matched to a gene: 7. CDR3 length equals 14 residues. Germline CDR1 SGHNT, CDR2 YENEEA. The DNA for the CDR3 is TGTGCCAGCAGCCGACAGGGGGCGGGTGGTGAGCAGTTCTTC. Its protein product is CASSRQGAGGEQFF. The full variable domain, in which reference TRBV11-3 and TRBJ2-1 provide the parts outside the CDR3, is EAGVVQSPRYKIIEKKQPVAFWCNPISGHNTLYWYLQNLGQGPELLIRYENEEAVDDSQLPKDRFSAERLKGVDSTLKIQPAELGDSAVYLCASSRQGAGGEQFFGPGTRLTVL.

This sequence joins TRBV19 and TRBJ2-7, with D maybe TRBD2 (6 bases). Deletions cut 4 bases from V and 3 bases from J, with 10 bases between. The length of the CDR3 is 13 residues. Germline-derived CDR1 and CDR2 are LNHDA and SQIVND (reference sequence). Here the CDR3 DNA reads TGTGCCAGTAGTAGGGACTTGTACTACGAGCAGTACTTC. Protein sequence: CASSRDLYYEQYF.

The chain carries TRBV7-2 and TRBJ1-3; D may be TRBD1 (5 bases). Per the germline V gene, CDR1 is SGHTA and CDR2 is FQGNSA. With 1 base removed from V and 8 bases from J, the gap between germline ends came to 24 bases. CDR3 size: 18 residues. The CDR3 DNA is TGTGCCAGCAGCTTAGGAGGAGGGGTGTTATGGGGCCTGGACACCATATATTTT. Amino acids: CASSLGGGVLWGLDTIYF.